This T cell receptor beta chain was captured by sequencing in a study of cytomegalovirus exposure and HLA in healthy donors. Study overall: Most genotyped donors, roughly 83% of about 360, had Caucasian-associated genetic ancestry.

Remarks on this clone: Its antigen remains unknown.

The PCR contained 60 Vbeta and 13 Jbeta primers. Some clones are missing from TCRdb's copy, which holds only in-frame ones; the method was immunoSEQ multiplex PCR. The sample holds about 110,000 clones, under 85% seen once. Points from the study as a whole: Most TCR sequences were rare, but some public TCRs occurred in many donors. Per a later analysis, under 20,000 TCR beta sequences showed association with HLA alleles at 0.05 false discovery rate.

This CDR3 is 14 amino acids long. The germline CDR1 and CDR2 sequences are GTSNPN and SVGIG (reference sequence). The trim removed 2 bases at V and 5 bases at J, leaving 7 bases unmatched. This TCR came from a man under 40 in good health and CMV-seropositive. The sequenced sample consisted of PBMCs. The rearrangement joins TRBV30 to TRBJ2-3; 7 nucleotides match TRBD2. The CDR3 region is CAWSHGGGEDTQYF. CDR3 nucleotide sequence: TGTGCCTGGAGTCACGGGGGAGGGGAAGATACGCAGTATTTT.